One T cell receptor beta chain is described in this entry. Its antigen is not identified. Germline is not matched at one junction end, which may reflect a read error. The V gene's germline CDR1 is SEHNR and CDR2 FQNEAQ (reference sequence). This CDR3 comprises 15 residues. The sample originates from a study of cytomegalovirus exposure and HLA in healthy donors. General study findings and limits: It was reported that the classifier diagnosed cytomegalovirus status with high specificity and sensitivity in both the original and validation cohorts. Most of the CMV-associated TCR beta chains (in a later analysis) appeared to be HLA-restricted. Productive status was seen about 90% or about 30% of the time for most TCR beta V segments in an earlier analysis. Sequencing likely generated an artifact that appeared as a cluster of highly shared sequence variants.

It was with 60 Vbeta and 13 Jbeta primers that the PCR ran. Clones were read by immunoSEQ multiplex PCR, and TCRdb kept only the in-frame ones, dropping some. This sample carries under 200,000 clones, 60% to 80% of them seen once, and the ten largest clones take 3% to 3.5%. This receptor was identified in a female donor in good health and CMV-seronegative. The sample consisted of PBMCs. The chain employs TRBV7-9 and TRBJ1-4; D is uncertain. The CDR3 DNA follows: TGTTCCAGCAGCCCCCCCCGGGGAACTAATGAAAAACTGTTTTTT. Amino acids: CSSSPPRGTNEKLFF.